This entry concerns a single T cell receptor (beta chain). Its antigen remains unknown. The sample holds other DNA sequences that translate to the same CDR3. V lost 2 bases to trimming and J lost 0 bases; unmatched junction nucleotides: 0. Germline V gene lookup returns CDR1 KGHSH and CDR2 LQKENI. The CDR3 is made up of 14 amino acids. This entry comes from a study of cytomegalovirus exposure and HLA in healthy donors. About the study: The roughly 100 million unique TCR beta sequences, from about 180 million T cells, were found by an earlier analysis. Overall study results and limits: Because they were indistinguishable, some V segments, including TRBV6-2 and TRBV6-3, were excluded. Beyond CMV serostatus, there was no information to go on about immune exposure.

PCR primers comprised 60 Vbeta and 13 Jbeta primers. Repertoires were generated with immunoSEQ multiplex PCR, while TCRdb's copy carries only in-frame clones and drops some. Here the sample spans 200,000 to 250,000 clones, 82% being singletons. The gene calls are TRBV18 and TRBJ1-1; 7 bases are a match to TRBD1. This TCR was sampled from a middle-aged woman in good health and CMV-seropositive. Sequenced sample: PBMCs. CDR3 sequence: CASSPDRVNTEAFF. The CDR3 coding sequence is TGTGCCAGCTCACCAGACAGGGTGAACACTGAAGCTTTCTTT.